Here is one T cell receptor beta chain with its context. Its matching antigen is unknown. The data were obtained in a study of identical twins. Study findings and constraints: Excess sharing between twins was weaker in beta out-of-frame sequences. Model-predicted out-of-frame TCR alpha sharing fell below observed values in monozygotic twins.

The V gene end was trimmed by 10 bases and the J gene end by 4 bases; junction bases not matched to a gene: 14. This CDR3 is 15 amino acids long. The germline V gene has CDR1 MNHNY and CDR2 SVGAGI (reference sequence). Template switching added a universal primer site, and cDNA bore unique molecular identifiers. Using its own MiXCR run on the 5' RACE reads, TCRdb lists one record per CDR3 protein. The sample records 1.5 million to 2 million distinct CDR3 sequences, less than 35% being singletons. The sequencing sample was made of cord blood. The receptor was isolated from a newborn girl in good health. The V and J genes are TRBV6-6 and TRBJ2-5; 8 positions agree with TRBD2. CDR3 coding DNA: TGTGCCACCTCCCACGGGGGGGCGTTAAGAGAGACCCAGTACTTC. This gives the protein CATSHGGALRETQYF.